This T cell receptor (beta chain) was profiled in a study of blood T cell repertoires in COVID-19 (dated by TCRdb to about 2020). Context from the whole study: Samples covering the acute and convalescent phases of COVID-19 were provided by collaborators in the United States, Italy and Spain. The prospective study material was composed of cDNA or gDNA derived from T cells, B-cell-depleted T cells, or PBMCs. Deeply sampled blood TCRbeta repertoires from subjects exposed to, actively infected with, or recovered from COVID-19 were included in the dataset. The repertoires were made available in a free public database intended to serve as a resource for research on the immune response to SARS-CoV-2. Samples were obtained from the ongoing ImmuneRACE study (first 160 participants) and from over a thousand subjects provided by 6 global collaborators. Nearly every sample came with metadata listing a de-identified subject ID, COVID-19 status, age in years and sex. Where HLA class I and class II types were available, the types were taken from metadata supplied by the sample provider, not from assay-based typing. Overall results and qualifications from the work: Clinical and demographic metadata were provided uncurated, with the amount varying by source and participant.

TCRbeta CDR3 regions were amplified from genomic DNA by means of the immunoSEQ Assay, a bias-controlled multiplex PCR. Turning to the authors' computational methods: The number of nucleated cells in each sample was estimated by amplification of reference gene primers within the assay. To quantify the absolute abundance of each unique TCRbeta CDR3 rearrangement, sequence reads were collapsed and filtered. For each sample, productive Simpson clonality was calculated by taking the square root of Simpson's diversity index across productive rearrangements. Imported from immuneACCESS, the table was reduced by TCRdb to in-frame sequences with V and J called. These copies leave out some clones; in studies compared against another copy, an unresolved V gene accounts for under half, and the cause of the remainder is not known. The V and J calls and clone size are taken from that table; D and trimming were inferred from the DNA. This sample holds about 140,000 clones; more than 60% were observed only once. The ten largest make up about an eighth of the sample.

Each collaborating institution followed its own protocols to collect whole blood in K2EDTA tubes. For TCRbeta analysis, collaborators shipped samples as frozen whole blood, isolated PBMCs, or DNA extracted from either of those sample types. This clone turned up a few times. Its antigen remains undetermined. Base quality data are lacking; no much larger clone is found one base away. From the cysteine through the phenylalanine, the CDR3 covers 11 amino acids. Only the CDR3 part of the read is kept: 33 bases, read in frame from the first base. CDR1 and CDR2, per the germline V gene (reference sequence), are DFQATT and SNEGSKA. V loses 3 bases of germline sequence and J loses 3 bases, and the interval between the two ends is 5 bases.

The rearranged chain carries TRBV20-1 and TRBJ1-1; the D gene cannot be named for sure. Material: peripheral blood. This clonotype was sampled from a man aged 80 or over with acute or convalescent COVID-19. The CDR3 is CSAREDTEAFF. The DNA reads TGCAGTGCTAGGGAGGACACTGAAGCTTTCTTT.